Each of the 9 T cell receptor beta chains below was sequenced from the same sample in a study of breast tumors, draining lymph nodes, adjacent tissues. TCRdb re-called the multiplex PCR reads with MiXCR, one entry per CDR3 protein. The sample has roughly 49,000 distinct CDR3 sequences; about 40% are singletons. The sequencing input was breast tumor tissue. These receptors originate from a female donor with breast cancer. Some clones in this sample may be carry-over from other donors' samples.

The rearrangement joins TRBV19 to TRBJ2-7; 7 nucleotides match TRBD2. CDR3 length equals 16 residues. Unmatched junction bases numbered 12, after V lost 5 bases and J lost 2 bases. The germline V gene has CDR1 LNHDA and CDR2 SQIVND (reference sequence). The CDR3: CASSFQFSGPAYEQYF. CDR3 sequence (DNA): TGTGCCAGTAGTTTCCAATTTAGCGGGCCAGCCTACGAGCAGTACTTC.

Details on this clonotype: A much larger clone differs from this one at a single base, so this may be a read error. The rearrangement links TRBV6-5 to TRBJ1-2, with 8 positions matching TRBD1. The trim removed 5 bases at V and 8 bases at J, leaving 10 bases unmatched. From germline, CDR1 is MNHEY and CDR2 SVGAGI. This CDR3 has 14 amino acids. DNA of the CDR3: TGTGCCAGCAGTCACGGACAGGGAAATATGGGCTACACCTTC. Residues: CASSHGQGNMGYTF.

V and J are TRBV18 and TRBJ1-6, with no clear D. The CDR3 is 13 amino acids. Germline V gene sequence: CDR1 KGHSH, CDR2 LQKENI. Deletions cut 3 bases from V and 14 bases from J, with 14 bases between. The CDR3 region has the DNA TGTGCCAGCTCACCGTCGGCCCGAATAACCCTCCACTTT. Amino acids: CASSPSARITLHF.

This clonotype was seen repeatedly, ten times or more. At one boundary the junction diverges from the germline segment, which might be a read error. The chain uses TRBV14 and TRBJ1-2; D gene unclear. Germline V CDR1 and CDR2: SGHDN, FVKESK. The CDR3 has 13 amino acids. The chain's CDR3 is CASSQRRSYGHTF. CDR3 coding DNA: TGTGCCAGCAGCCAAAGACGGAGCTATGGCCACACCTTC.

In regard to this clonotype: A much larger clone is a single base away; this may be a read error. The V call is TRBV5-1, the J call TRBJ1-1; the D is unclear. This CDR3 has 14 amino acids. The germline CDR1 and CDR2 sequences are SGHRS and YFSETQ. CDR3 sequence: CASGLAGVNTEAFF. DNA of the CDR3: TGCGCCAGCGGCTTGGCAGGAGTGAACACTGAAGCTTTCTTT.

This clonotype was observed many times. The chain has TRBV20-1 and TRBJ1-5; D may be TRBD1 (6 bases). Per germline, CDR1 DFQATT and CDR2 SNEGSKA (reference sequence). V lost 5 bases to trimming and J lost 11 bases, with 22 bases between them. This CDR3 region has 14 residues. CDR3 protein: CSAEPPGGRWAQHF. As DNA, the CDR3 is TGCAGTGCTGAACCTCCCGGGGGCCGATGGGCCCAGCATTTT.

The chain combines TRBV20-1 with TRBJ2-5, with no clear D. Germline CDR1 and CDR2: DFQATT and SNEGSKA (reference sequence). The CDR3 is 12 residues long. Trimming took off 3 bases at V and 13 bases at J, with 18 bases between the two ends. As DNA, the CDR3 is TGCAGTGCTAGCCCTATTCAAGAGACACCGTACTTC. Its protein product is CSASPIQETPYF.

This clonotype was seen many times. The V and J genes are TRBV5-8 and TRBJ1-6; perhaps TRBD1 as D (6 bases). Deletions cut 1 base from V and 9 bases from J, with 14 bases between. Germline V gene sequence: CDR1 SGHTS, CDR2 YDEGEE. There are 15 residues in the CDR3. CDR3 bases: TGTGCCAGCAGCTTGTTCGGGGGCTTCGCTTCACCCCTCCACTTT. It translates to CASSLFGGFASPLHF. The full variable domain, rest sourced from reference TRBV5-8 and TRBJ1-6, is EAGVTQSPTHLIKTRGQQATLRCSPISGHTSVYWYQQALGLGLQFLLWYDEGEERNRGNFPPRFSGRQFPNYSSELNVNALELEDSALYLCASSLFGGFASPLHFGNGTRLTVT.

V is TRBV24-1 and J is TRBJ2-2, with D possibly being TRBD1 (6 bases). The V gene lost 2 bases and the J gene lost 0 bases, with 6 bases spanning the gap. Looked up from germline, CDR1 is KGHDR and CDR2 is SFDVKD. The CDR3 runs 15 residues. CDR3 DNA sequence: TGTGCCACCAGTGATTGGACAGCGAACACCGGGGAGCTGTTTTTT. This encodes CATSDWTANTGELFF.